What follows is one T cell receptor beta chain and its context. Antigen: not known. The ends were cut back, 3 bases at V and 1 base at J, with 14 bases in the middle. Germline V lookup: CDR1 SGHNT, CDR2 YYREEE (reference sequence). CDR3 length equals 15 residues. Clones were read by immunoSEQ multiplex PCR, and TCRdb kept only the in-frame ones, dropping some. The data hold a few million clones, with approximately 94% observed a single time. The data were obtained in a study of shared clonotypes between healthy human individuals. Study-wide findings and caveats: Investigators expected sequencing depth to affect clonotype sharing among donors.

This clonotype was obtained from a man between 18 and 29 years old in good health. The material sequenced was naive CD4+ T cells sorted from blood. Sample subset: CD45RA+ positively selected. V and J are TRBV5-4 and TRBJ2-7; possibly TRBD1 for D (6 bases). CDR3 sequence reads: CASSSRDTKSYEQYF. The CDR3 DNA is TGTGCCAGCAGCTCCCGGGACACCAAATCCTACGAGCAGTACTTC. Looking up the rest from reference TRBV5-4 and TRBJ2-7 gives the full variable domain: ETGVTQSPTHLIKTRGQQVTLRCSSQSGHNTVSWYQQALGQGPQFIFQYYREEENGRGNFPPRFSGLQFPNYSSELNVNALELDDSALYLCASSSRDTKSYEQYFGPGTRLTVT.